Listed below are T cell receptor beta chains from one sample, sequenced in a study of cytomegalovirus exposure and HLA in healthy donors. Sequenced by immunoSEQ multiplex PCR; TCRdb stores in-frame clones only, minus some. The sample yields over 150,000 clones, about 89% seen once. Sequencing input: PBMCs. Receptors originate from a woman younger than 30 in good health and CMV-seropositive. CDR3s include the opening cysteine and the closing phenylalanine or tryptophan. The order of the fields is J gene, clone size, CDR3 length, V gene, D gene, CDR3 protein, CDR3 DNA. A D gene is named only where the DNA matches it firmly. Clone size is stated in some rows and not others, as once, few, many or a class when expanded.

TRBJ2-1 - 13 TRBV11-1 - CASSAGRHNEQFF TGTGCCAGCAGCGCGGGACGCCACAATGAGCAGTTCTTC
TRBJ2-7 - 14 TRBV9 - CASSVDTGLGEQYF TGTGCCAGCAGCGTAGATACAGGGCTAGGCGAGCAGTACTTC
TRBJ2-3 once 16 TRBV7-2 TRBD2 CASSLRLAGSTDTQYF TGTGCCAGCAGCTTGAGACTAGCGGGGAGCACAGATACGCAGTATTTT
TRBJ2-1 once 13 TRBV7-2 - CASNSWESGEQFF TGTGCCAGCAACTCATGGGAGTCGGGTGAGCAGTTCTTC
TRBJ2-6 - 15 TRBV6-5 - CASTKGGSGANVLTF TGTGCCAGCACTAAGGGGGGGTCCGGGGCCAACGTCCTGACTTTC
TRBJ2-4 - 14 TRBV18 - CASSPPGSKNIQYF TGTGCCAGCTCACCACCCGGGTCTAAAAACATTCAGTACTTC
TRBJ1-2 - 12 TRBV5-1 - CASSAGARGYTF TGCGCCAGCAGTGCGGGGGCTCGTGGCTACACCTTC
TRBJ1-1 - 12 TRBV5-4 - CASSYGLTEAFF TGTGCCAGCAGTTATGGACTCACTGAAGCTTTCTTT
TRBJ2-1 - 15 TRBV19 - CASSLAGAGYNEQFF TGTGCCAGTAGTTTGGCGGGGGCGGGGTACAATGAGCAGTTCTTC
TRBJ2-7 - 15 TRBV9 TRBD2 CASSVAAREVHEQYF TGTGCCAGCAGCGTAGCGGCGCGGGAGGTCCACGAGCAGTACTTC
TRBJ2-5 - 15 TRBV9 TRBD1 CASSARDSKKETQYF TGTGCCAGCAGCGCTCGGGACAGTAAAAAAGAGACCCAGTACTTC
TRBJ1-2 - 19 TRBV10-3 TRBD1 CAISGADRVLAGLNYGYTF TGTGCCATCAGTGGGGCGGACAGGGTTCTGGCTGGGCTCAACTATGGCTACACCTTC
TRBJ1-1 once 14 TRBV9 - CASSVATTNTEAFF TGTGCCAGCAGCGTAGCTACCACGAACACTGAAGCTTTCTTT
TRBJ2-2 - 19 TRBV9 TRBD1 CASSARGLGTGANTGELFF TGTGCCAGCAGCGCGCGGGGCCTTGGGACAGGGGCGAACACCGGGGAGCTGTTTTTT
TRBJ1-2 - 15 TRBV18 TRBD1 CASSPIGQGNYGYTF TGTGCCAGCTCCCCTATTGGACAGGGGAACTATGGCTACACCTTC
TRBJ1-1 - 14 TRBV11-3 TRBD1 CASSFGQGNTEAFF TGTGCCAGCAGCTTTGGACAGGGGAACACTGAAGCTTTCTTT
TRBJ1-2 - 10 TRBV2 - CASSERVYTF TGTGCCAGCAGTGAAAGAGTCTACACCTTC
TRBJ2-7 few 15 TRBV19 TRBD2 CASSLAPSGTYEQYF TGTGCCAGTAGCCTCGCTCCTAGCGGGACCTACGAGCAGTACTTC
TRBJ2-1 - 15 TRBV5-4 TRBD2 CASSLRGGPGNEQFF TGTGCCAGCAGCTTGCGGGGAGGGCCGGGGAATGAGCAGTTCTTC
TRBJ1-1 - 14 TRBV7-8 - CASSGGDEGTEAFF TGTGCCAGCAGCGGAGGGGATGAAGGCACTGAAGCTTTCTTT
TRBJ2-3 - 15 TRBV28 - CASSFEGGYTDTQYF TGTGCCAGCAGTTTCGAGGGAGGATACACAGATACGCAGTATTTT
TRBJ2-1 few 14 TRBV6-5 TRBD2 CASCLAGGYNEQFF TGTGCCAGCTGCTTAGCGGGGGGCTACAATGAGCAGTTCTTC
TRBJ2-2 - 15 TRBV6-6 TRBD1 CASSKQGTNTGELFF TGTGCCAGCAGTAAACAGGGGACGAACACCGGGGAGCTGTTTTTT
TRBJ1-1 once 14 TRBV16 TRBD1 CASSQGQGNTEAFF TGTGCCAGCAGCCAAGGACAGGGGAACACTGAAGCTTTCTTT
TRBJ1-1 - 14 TRBV30 - CAWSVESRRGEAFF TGTGCCTGGAGTGTAGAGTCCCGCAGGGGTGAAGCTTTCTTT
TRBJ2-2 few 15 TRBV7-2 TRBD2 CASSTLAANTGELFF TGTGCCAGCAGTACACTAGCGGCGAACACCGGGGAGCTGTTTTTT